The T cell receptor beta chain described here comes from a study of cytomegalovirus exposure and HLA in healthy donors. The table came from immunoSEQ multiplex PCR; TCRdb's copy has only in-frame clones and leaves some out. The sample comprises 120,000 to 150,000 clones, roughly nine tenths of which are singletons, and roughly 3% rests with the top ten. With regard to this clone: Its cognate antigen is unknown.

Findings and caveats of the study: In vitro confirmation showed three CMV-associated chains to be CMV antigen specific. With high specificity and sensitivity, the classifier reportedly diagnosed cytomegalovirus status.

Germline lookup yields CDR1 SGHRS and CDR2 YFSETQ. V lost 4 bases, J lost 2 bases, and 12 bases lay in between. The CDR3 consists of 15 residues. The chain is built from TRBV5-1 and TRBJ2-2, with D possibly TRBD1 on 6 matching bases. The receptor's source is a man aged 18 to 29 in good health and CMV-seronegative. Sample: PBMCs. This CDR3 is CASSPRTDNTGELFF. CDR3 nucleotides: TGCGCCAGCAGCCCAAGGACAGATAACACCGGGGAGCTGTTTTTT. Complete variable domain (other parts from reference TRBV5-1 and TRBJ2-2): KAGVTQTPRYLIKTRGQQVTLSCSPISGHRSVSWYQQTPGQGLQFLFEYFSETQRNKGNFPGRFSGRQFSNSRSEMNVSTLELGDSALYLCASSPRTDNTGELFFGEGSRLTVL.